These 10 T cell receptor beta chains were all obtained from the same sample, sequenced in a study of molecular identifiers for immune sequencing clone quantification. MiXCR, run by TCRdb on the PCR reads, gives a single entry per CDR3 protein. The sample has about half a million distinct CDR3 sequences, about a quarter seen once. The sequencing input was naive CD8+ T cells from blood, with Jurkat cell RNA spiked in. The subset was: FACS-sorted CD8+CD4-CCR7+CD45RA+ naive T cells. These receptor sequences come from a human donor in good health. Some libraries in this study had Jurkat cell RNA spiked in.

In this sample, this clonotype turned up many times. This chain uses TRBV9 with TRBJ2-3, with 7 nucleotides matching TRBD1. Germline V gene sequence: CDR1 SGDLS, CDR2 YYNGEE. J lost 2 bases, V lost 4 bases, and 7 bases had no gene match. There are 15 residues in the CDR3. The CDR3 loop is CASSPQGRDTDTQYF. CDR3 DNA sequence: TGTGCCAGCAGCCCACAGGGGCGCGACACAGATACGCAGTATTTT.

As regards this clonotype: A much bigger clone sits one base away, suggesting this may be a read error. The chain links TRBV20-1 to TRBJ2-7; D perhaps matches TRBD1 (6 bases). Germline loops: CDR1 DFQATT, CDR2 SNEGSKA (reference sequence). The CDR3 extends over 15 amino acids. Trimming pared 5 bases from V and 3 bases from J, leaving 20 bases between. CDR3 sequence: CSAAAGTRDYYEQYF. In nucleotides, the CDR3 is TGCAGTGCTGCCGCCGGGACAAGGGATTACTACGAGCAGTACTTC.

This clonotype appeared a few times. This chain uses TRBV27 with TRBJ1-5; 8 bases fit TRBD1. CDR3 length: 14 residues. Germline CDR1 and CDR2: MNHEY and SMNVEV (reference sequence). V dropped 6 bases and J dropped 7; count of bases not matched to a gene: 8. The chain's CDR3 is CASRPGTGHQPQHF. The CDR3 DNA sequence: TGTGCCAGCAGGCCCGGGACAGGTCACCAGCCCCAGCATTTT.

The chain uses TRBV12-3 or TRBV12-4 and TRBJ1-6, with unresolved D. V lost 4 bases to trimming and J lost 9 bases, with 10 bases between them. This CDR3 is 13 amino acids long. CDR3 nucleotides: TGTGCCAGCAGTTCTAATCCGGCTTCACCCCTCCACTTT. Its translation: CASSSNPASPLHF.

The CDR3 DNA reads as TGTGCCAGCAGCTCCCCACGGGACAGGTTTAACACTGAAGCTTTCTTT. Translating it yields CASSSPRDRFNTEAFF. The chain uses TRBV7-9 and TRBJ1-1; 8 nucleotides align to TRBD1. Germline CDR1 SEHNR, CDR2 FQNEAQ (reference sequence). With 4 bases clipped from V and 2 bases from J, the junction kept 9 bases outside the gene matches. CDR3 length: 16 residues.

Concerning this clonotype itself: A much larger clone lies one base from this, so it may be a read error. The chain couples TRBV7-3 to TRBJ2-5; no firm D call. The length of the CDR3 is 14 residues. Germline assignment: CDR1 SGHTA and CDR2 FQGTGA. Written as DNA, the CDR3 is TGTGCCAGCAGCTTAACGGGGTTTGGAGAGCCCCAGTACTTC. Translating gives CASSLTGFGEPQYF.

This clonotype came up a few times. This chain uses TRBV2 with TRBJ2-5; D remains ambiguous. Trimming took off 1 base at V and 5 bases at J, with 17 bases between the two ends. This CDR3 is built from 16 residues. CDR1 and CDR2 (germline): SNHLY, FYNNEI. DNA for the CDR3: TGTGCCAGCAGTGAAGGCGAACCGAGACTGGGGGAGACCCAGTACTTC. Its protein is CASSEGEPRLGETQYF.

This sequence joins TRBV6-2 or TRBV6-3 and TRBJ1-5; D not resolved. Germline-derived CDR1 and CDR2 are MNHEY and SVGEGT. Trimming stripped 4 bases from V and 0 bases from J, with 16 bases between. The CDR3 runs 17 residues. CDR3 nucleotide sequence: TGTGCCAGCAGTTTCCCCGGGAGAGACTATAGCAATCAGCCCCAGCATTTT. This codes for CASSFPGRDYSNQPQHF.

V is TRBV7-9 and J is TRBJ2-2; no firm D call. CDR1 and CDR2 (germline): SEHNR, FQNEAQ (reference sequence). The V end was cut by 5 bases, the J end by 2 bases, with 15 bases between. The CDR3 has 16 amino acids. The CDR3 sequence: CASSGWYSINTGELFF. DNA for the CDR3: TGTGCCAGCAGCGGATGGTACAGCATAAACACCGGGGAGCTGTTTTTT.

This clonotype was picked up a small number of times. The CDR3 sequence is CASSPDGKLEETQYF. Here the CDR3 DNA reads TGTGCCAGCAGCCCCGACGGGAAGCTAGAAGAGACCCAGTACTTC. V usage is TRBV9 and J usage is TRBJ2-5; weak D call: TRBD2 (5 bases). The CDR3 is 15 residues long. Looked up from germline, CDR1 is SGDLS and CDR2 is YYNGEE. V lost 4 bases and J lost 3, with 16 bases in between.